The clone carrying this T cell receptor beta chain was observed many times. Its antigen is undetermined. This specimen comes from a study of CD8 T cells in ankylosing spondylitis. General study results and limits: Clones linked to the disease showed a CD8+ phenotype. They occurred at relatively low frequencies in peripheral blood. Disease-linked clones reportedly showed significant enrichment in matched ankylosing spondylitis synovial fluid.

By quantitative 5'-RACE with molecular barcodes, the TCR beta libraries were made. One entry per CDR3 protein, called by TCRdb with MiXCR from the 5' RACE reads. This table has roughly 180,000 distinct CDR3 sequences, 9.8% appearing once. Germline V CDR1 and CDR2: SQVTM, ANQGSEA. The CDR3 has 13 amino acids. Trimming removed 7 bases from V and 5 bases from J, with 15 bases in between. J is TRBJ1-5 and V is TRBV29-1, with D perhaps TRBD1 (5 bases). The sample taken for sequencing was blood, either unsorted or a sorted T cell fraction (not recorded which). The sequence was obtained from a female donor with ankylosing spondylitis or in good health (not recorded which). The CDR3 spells CSARDGEYQPQHF. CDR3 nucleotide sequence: TGCAGCGCCCGGGACGGTGAATATCAGCCCCAGCATTTT.